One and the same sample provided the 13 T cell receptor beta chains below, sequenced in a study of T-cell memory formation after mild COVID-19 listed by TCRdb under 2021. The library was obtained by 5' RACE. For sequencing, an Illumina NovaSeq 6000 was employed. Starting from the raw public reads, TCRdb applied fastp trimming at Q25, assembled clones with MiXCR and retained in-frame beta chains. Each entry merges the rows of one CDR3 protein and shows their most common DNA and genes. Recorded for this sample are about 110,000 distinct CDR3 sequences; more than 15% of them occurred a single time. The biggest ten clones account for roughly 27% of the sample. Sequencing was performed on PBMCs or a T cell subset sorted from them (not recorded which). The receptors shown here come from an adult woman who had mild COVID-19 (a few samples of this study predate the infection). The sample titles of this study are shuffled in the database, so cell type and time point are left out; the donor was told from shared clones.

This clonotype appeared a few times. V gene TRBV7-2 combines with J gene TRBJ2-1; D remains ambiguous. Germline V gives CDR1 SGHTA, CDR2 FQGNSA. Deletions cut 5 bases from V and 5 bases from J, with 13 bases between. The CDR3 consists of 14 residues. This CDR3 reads CASSPMAGHNEQFF. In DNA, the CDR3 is TGTGCCAGCAGCCCCATGGCTGGACACAATGAGCAGTTCTTC.

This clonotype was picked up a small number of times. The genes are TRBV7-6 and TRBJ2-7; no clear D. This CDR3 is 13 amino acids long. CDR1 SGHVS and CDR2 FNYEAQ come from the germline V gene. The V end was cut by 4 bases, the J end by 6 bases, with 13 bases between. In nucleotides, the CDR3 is TGTGCCAGCAGCTCAGAAGGTCGGGCCGAGCAGTACTTC. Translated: CASSSEGRAEQYF.

The DNA for the CDR3 is TGTGCCAGCAGCTTAGGCATTGGAGGAGGCTACACCTTC. Residues: CASSLGIGGGYTF. The chain uses TRBV7-6 and TRBJ1-2; D unresolved. V lost 1 base and J 8 bases, leaving 11 bases between the germline ends. Per the germline V gene, CDR1 is SGHVS and CDR2 is FNYEAQ. This CDR3 region has 13 residues.

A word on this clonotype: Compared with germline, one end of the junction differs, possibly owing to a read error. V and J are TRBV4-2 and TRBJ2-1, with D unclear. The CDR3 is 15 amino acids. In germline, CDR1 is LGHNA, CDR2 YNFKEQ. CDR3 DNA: TGTGCCAGCAGCCCCAAAGGGATCTCCGACAATGAGCAGTTCTTC. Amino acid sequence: CASSPKGISDNEQFF.

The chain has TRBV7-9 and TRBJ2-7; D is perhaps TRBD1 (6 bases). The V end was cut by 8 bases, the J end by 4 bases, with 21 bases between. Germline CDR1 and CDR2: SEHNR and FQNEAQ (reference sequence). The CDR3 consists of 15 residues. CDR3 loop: CASEGRVGQVYEQYF. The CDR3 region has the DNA TGTGCCAGCGAGGGTCGAGTGGGACAAGTTTACGAGCAGTACTTC.

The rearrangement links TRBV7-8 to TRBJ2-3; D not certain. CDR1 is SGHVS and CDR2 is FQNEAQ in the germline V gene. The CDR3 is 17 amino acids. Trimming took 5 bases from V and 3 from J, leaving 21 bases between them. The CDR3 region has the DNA TGTGCCAGCAGCCCAGAGTATGTAGGGCGTAGGACAGATACGCAGTATTTT. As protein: CASSPEYVGRRTDTQYF. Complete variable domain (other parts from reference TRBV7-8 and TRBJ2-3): GAGVSQSPRYKVAKRGQDVALRCDPISGHVSLFWYQQALGQGPEFLTYFQNEAQLDKSGLPSDRFFAERPEGSVSTLKIQRTQQEDSAVYLCASSPEYVGRRTDTQYFGPGTRLTVL.

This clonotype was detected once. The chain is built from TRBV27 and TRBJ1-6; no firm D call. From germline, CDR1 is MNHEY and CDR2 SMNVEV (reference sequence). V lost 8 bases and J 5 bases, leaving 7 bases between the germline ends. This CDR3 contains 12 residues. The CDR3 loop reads CASGRNNSPLHF. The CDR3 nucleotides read TGTGCCAGCGGTCGGAATAATTCACCCCTCCACTTT.

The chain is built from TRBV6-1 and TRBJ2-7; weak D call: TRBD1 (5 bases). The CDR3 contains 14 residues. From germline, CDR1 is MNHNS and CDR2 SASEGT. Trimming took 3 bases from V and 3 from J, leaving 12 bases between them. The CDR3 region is CASSEAQGHYEQYF. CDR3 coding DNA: TGTGCCAGCAGTGAGGCGCAGGGCCACTACGAGCAGTACTTC.

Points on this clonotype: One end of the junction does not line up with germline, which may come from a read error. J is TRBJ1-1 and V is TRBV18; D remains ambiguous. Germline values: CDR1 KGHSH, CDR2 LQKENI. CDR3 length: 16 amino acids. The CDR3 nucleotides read TGTGCCAGCTCACCACCCCCAGGACCCCCTAACATTGAAGCTTTCTTT. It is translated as CASSPPPGPPNIEAFF.

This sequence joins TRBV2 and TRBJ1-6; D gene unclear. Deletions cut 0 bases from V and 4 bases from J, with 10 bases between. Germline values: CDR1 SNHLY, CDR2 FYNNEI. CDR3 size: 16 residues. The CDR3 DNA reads TGTGCCAGCAGTGAAGCTCTAGATTGGTATAATTCACCCCTCCACTTT. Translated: CASSEALDWYNSPLHF.

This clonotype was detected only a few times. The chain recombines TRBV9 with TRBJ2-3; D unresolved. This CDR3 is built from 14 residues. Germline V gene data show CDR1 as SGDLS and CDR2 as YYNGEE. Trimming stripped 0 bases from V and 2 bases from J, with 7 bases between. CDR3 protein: CASSVELATDTQYF. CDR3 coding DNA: TGTGCCAGCAGCGTAGAACTCGCCACAGATACGCAGTATTTT. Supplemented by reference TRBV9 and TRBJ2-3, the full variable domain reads DSGVTQTPKHLITATGQRVTLRCSPRSGDLSVYWYQQSLDQGLQFLIQYYNGEERAKGNILERFSAQQFPDLHSELNLSSLELGDSALYFCASSVELATDTQYFGPGTRLTVL.

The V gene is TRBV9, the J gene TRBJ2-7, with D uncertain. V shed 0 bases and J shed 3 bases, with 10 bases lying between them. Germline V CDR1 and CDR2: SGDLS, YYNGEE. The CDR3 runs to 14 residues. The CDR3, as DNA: TGTGCCAGCAGCGTAGACTTGAGAGGCTACGAGCAGTACTTC. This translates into CASSVDLRGYEQYF.

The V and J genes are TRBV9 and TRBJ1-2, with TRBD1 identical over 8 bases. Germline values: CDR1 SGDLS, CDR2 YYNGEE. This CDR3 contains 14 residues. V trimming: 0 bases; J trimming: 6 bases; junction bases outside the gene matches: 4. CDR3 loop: CASSVDDRGNGYTF. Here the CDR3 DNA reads TGTGCCAGCAGCGTAGATGACAGGGGTAATGGCTACACCTTC.